This record looks at one TCR beta chain sequence and its context. Its cognate antigen is unknown. This entry comes from a study of cytomegalovirus exposure and HLA in healthy donors. Across the study: From donors who were HLA-typed, an early data release held 81 million or so unique TCRs.

The PCR used 60 Vbeta and 13 Jbeta primers. Some clones are missing from TCRdb's copy, which holds only in-frame ones; the method was immunoSEQ multiplex PCR. The sample has about 160,000 clones; less than 85% are singletons. General study results and limits: A later analysis appeared to link common viral pathogens to several of the most significant clusters. Another analysis was done later, and it associated 17,000 or so TCR beta sequences with HLA alleles at 0.05 false discovery rate.

While unrecorded immune exposures were likely, the donors were nominally healthy when sampled. The CDR3 has 13 amino acids. Per the germline V gene, CDR1 is WNHNN and CDR2 is SYGVQD (reference sequence). Deletions cut 6 bases from V and 5 bases from J, with 13 bases between. The V and J genes are TRBV10-1 and TRBJ2-5; D perhaps matches TRBD2 (5 bases). Material for sequencing was PBMCs. The sequence was obtained from a boy aged 2 to 10 in good health and CMV-seronegative. The CDR3 here is CASSPAEEETQYF. In nucleotides, the CDR3 is TGCGCCAGCAGCCCTGCGGAGGAGGAGACCCAGTACTTC.